The clone carrying this TCR beta chain occurred many times. What it binds is not known. The V end was cut by 4 bases, the J end by 2 bases, with 6 bases between. There are 14 residues in the CDR3. Germline CDR1 MNHEY, CDR2 SMNVEV (reference sequence). Sorted cells numbering roughly 20,000 to 1,000,000, with 10%, 30% or 50% RNA, yielded the naive CD8 libraries. The authors gated naive CD8 T cells as CD8+CD4-CCR7+CD45RA+ for sorting. This record belongs to a study of molecular identifiers for immune sequencing clone quantification. Study observations and caveats: Beyond 20 RNA copies, clones held over 97% of effector molecules, compared with under 1% in naive cells.

It was with previously described methods and listed TCR primers that bulk TCR libraries were made. TCRdb processed the PCR reads anew with MiXCR; each CDR3 protein has one entry. The table shows 60,000 to 70,000 distinct CDR3 sequences, with 15% to 20% occurring only once. This chain links TRBV27 with TRBJ2-6; D is possibly TRBD2 (5 bases). The sequencing sample was made of naive CD8+ T cells from blood, with Jurkat cell RNA spiked in. The subset here: FACS-sorted CD8+CD4-CCR7+CD45RA+ naive T cells. The receptor was isolated from a human donor in good health. Some libraries in this study had Jurkat cell RNA spiked in. Here the CDR3 DNA reads TGTGCCAGCAGTTACGGGACTGGGGCCAACGTCCTGACTTTC. Its protein product is CASSYGTGANVLTF.